This T cell receptor (beta chain) was recovered during a study of identical twins. This clonotype occurred many times. CDR1 MNHNS and CDR2 SASEGT come from the germline V gene. The CDR3 length is 14 residues. The V segment lost 7 bases and the J segment 3 bases; nucleotides outside the gene matches: 5. Each CDR3 protein is one row after TCRdb ran MiXCR on the 5' RACE reads. The sample lists some 630,000 distinct CDR3 sequences, 7% to 7.5% occurring once. The sample was also linked to a second study, of yellow fever vaccine responses in identical twins.

This sequence was found in a woman between 18 and 30 years old in good health. The chain carries TRBV6-1 and TRBJ1-3; 8 bases are shared with TRBD1. The specimen was PBMCs. CDR3 DNA sequence: TGTGCCAGCACCTCGACAGGGGTTGGAAACACCATATATTTT. It codes for CASTSTGVGNTIYF.